This T cell receptor (beta chain) originates from a study of shared clonotypes between healthy human individuals. Findings and caveats of the study: Across a handful of donors, naive CD4 shared 5% to 5.5%, naive CD8 around 3.5%, memory CD4 approximately 2.5%, memory CD8 over 0.3%.

Naive-designated CD8 cells lacked CD45RO, were positively enriched for CCR7, and omitted terminally differentiated effector memory CD45RA+ cells. Each donor was a Caucasian adult residing in Nashville, Tennessee. To note about this clone: The antigen remains undetermined.

This CDR3 is built from 15 residues. Germline V CDR1 and CDR2: SGHVS, FQNEAQ. J gave up 7 bases and V 6 bases, and 12 bases lay outside the gene matches. Per the study methods: In the immunoSEQ data, sequences were junction-only and lacked quality scores, so filtering differed. Generated by immunoSEQ multiplex PCR, the TCRdb table keeps only in-frame clones and is missing some. The DNA was the basis for D and trimming; V, J and clone size are from that table. The repertoire includes almost 700,000 clones, about 91% of them detected once, and about 24% sits in the top ten. The clonotype comes from a man under 40 in good health. The chain links TRBV7-8 to TRBJ2-1; 7 bases agree with TRBD2. Sample: naive CD8+ T cells sorted from blood. The CDR3 DNA is TGTGCCAGCAGTCCACCGGACGCGGGAGCTAATGAGCAGTTCTTC. Its translation is CASSPPDAGANEQFF.